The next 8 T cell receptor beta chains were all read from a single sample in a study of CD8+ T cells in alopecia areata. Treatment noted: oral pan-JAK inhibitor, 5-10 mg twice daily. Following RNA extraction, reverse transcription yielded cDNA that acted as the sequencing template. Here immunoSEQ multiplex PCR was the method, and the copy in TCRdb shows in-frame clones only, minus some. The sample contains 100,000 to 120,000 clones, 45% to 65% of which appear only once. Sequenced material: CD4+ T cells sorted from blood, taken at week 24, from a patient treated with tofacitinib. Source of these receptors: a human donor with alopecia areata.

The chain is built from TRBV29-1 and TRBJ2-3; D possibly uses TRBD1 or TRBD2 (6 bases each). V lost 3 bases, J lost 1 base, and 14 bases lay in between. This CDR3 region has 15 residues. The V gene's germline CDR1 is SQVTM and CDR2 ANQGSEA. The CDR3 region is CSVDIWGAGTDTQYF. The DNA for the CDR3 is TGCAGCGTTGATATCTGGGGGGCAGGCACAGATACGCAGTATTTT.

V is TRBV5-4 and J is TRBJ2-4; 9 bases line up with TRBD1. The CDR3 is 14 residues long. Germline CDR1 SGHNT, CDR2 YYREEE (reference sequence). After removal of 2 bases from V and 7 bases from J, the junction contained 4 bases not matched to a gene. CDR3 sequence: CASSFRTGENIQYF. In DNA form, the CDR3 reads TGTGCCAGCAGCTTTCGGACAGGGGAGAACATTCAGTACTTC.

DNA for the CDR3: TGCAGCGTCCAGGACAGTCCTAACACTGAAGCTTTCTTT. Amino acid sequence: CSVQDSPNTEAFF. The chain links TRBV29-1 to TRBJ1-1, with D maybe TRBD1 (6 bases). The ends were cut back, 6 bases at V and 2 bases at J, with 13 bases in the middle. Per germline, CDR1 SQVTM and CDR2 ANQGSEA. CDR3 size: 13 residues.

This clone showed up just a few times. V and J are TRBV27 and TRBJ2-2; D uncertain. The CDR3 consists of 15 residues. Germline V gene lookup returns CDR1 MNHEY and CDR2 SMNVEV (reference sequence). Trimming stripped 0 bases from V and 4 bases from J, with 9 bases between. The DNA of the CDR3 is TGTGCCAGCAGTTTATCCAACCTCCCCACCGGGGAGCTGTTTTTT. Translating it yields CASSLSNLPTGELFF.

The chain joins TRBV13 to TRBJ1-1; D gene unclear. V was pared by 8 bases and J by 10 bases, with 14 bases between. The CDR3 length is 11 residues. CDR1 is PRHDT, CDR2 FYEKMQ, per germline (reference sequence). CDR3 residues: CASARQSLAFF. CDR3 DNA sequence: TGTGCCAGCGCGCGTCAGAGTTTAGCTTTCTTT. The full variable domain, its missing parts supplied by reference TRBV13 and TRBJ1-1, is AAGVIQSPRHLIKEKRETATLKCYPIPRHDTVYWYQQGPGQDPQFLISFYEKMQSDKGSIPDRFSAQQFSDYHSELNMSSLELGDSALYFCASARQSLAFFGQGTRLTVV.

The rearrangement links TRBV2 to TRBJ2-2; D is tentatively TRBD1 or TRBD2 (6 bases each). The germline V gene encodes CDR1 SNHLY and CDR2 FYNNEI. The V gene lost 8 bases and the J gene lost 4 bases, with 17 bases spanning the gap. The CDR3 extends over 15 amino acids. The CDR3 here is CASGTGAGFTGELFF. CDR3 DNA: TGTGCCAGCGGAACGGGGGCAGGGTTCACCGGGGAGCTGTTTTTT.

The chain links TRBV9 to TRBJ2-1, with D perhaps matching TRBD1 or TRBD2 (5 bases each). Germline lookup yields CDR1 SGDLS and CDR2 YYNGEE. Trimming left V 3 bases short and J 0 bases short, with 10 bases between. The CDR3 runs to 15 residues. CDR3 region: CASSAGPGSYNEQFF. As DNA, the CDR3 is TGTGCCAGCAGCGCGGGACCGGGCTCCTACAATGAGCAGTTCTTC.

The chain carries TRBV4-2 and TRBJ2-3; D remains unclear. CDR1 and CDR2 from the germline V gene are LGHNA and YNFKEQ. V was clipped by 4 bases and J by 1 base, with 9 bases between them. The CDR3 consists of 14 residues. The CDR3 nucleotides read TGTGCCAGCAGCCCGCGACTCGGCACAGATACGCAGTATTTT. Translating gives CASSPRLGTDTQYF.